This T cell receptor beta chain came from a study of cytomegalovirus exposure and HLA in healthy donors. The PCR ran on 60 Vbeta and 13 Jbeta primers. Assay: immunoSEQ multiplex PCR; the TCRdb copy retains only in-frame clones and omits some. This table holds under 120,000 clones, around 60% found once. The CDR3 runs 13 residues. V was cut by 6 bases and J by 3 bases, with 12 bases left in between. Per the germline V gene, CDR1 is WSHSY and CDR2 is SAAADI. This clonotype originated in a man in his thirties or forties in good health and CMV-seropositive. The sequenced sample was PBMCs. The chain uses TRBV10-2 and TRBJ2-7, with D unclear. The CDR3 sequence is CASSPTGFYEQYF. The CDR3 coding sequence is TGCGCCAGCAGCCCCACGGGTTTCTACGAGCAGTACTTC.